This TCR beta chain is drawn from a study of blood T cell repertoires in COVID-19. In germline, CDR1 is SGHAT, CDR2 FQNNGV. CDR3 size: 14 residues. Deletions cut 4 bases from V and 2 bases from J, with 12 bases between. Using immunoSEQ multiplex PCR, the repertoire was profiled, and TCRdb retains in-frame clones only, with some absent. There are about 170,000 clones in the sample; about 90% occur only once, and around 1.2% lies in the top ten. J is TRBJ2-7 and V is TRBV11-2; no clear D gene. This TCR came from a human donor with acute COVID-19. The donor label of this sample is uncertain. Source material: PBMCs or T cells enriched from blood (not recorded which). The CDR3 loop reads CASSSLRSTYEQYF. CDR3 in DNA: TGTGCCAGCAGCTCTCTACGGTCGACCTACGAGCAGTACTTC. The variable domain in full, completed from reference TRBV11-2 and TRBJ2-7, reads EAGVAQSPRYKIIEKRQSVAFWCNPISGHATLYWYQQILGQGPKLLIQFQNNGVVDDSQLPKDRFSAERLKGVDSTLKIQPAKLEDSAVYLCASSSLRSTYEQYFGPGTRLTVT.